What follows are 11 T cell receptor beta chains derived from one specimen sequenced in a study of blood T cells in healthy people across ages. Through a sample-barcoded 5' primer and a J-beta primer mix, a second PCR was run for roughly 6 to 12 cycles. TCRdb independently ran MiXCR on the 5' RACE reads; one entry per CDR3 protein. The table shows approximately 880,000 distinct CDR3 sequences, with approximately 49% occurring only once. The sequenced sample consisted of blood. The origin of the receptors is a man aged 30 to 39 in good health.

This clonotype has more than one count but fewer than ten. The chain uses TRBV29-1 and TRBJ2-2; D gene unclear. CDR1 is SQVTM, CDR2 ANQGSEA, per germline. This CDR3 has 12 residues. The ends were cut back, 6 bases at V and 6 bases at J, with 11 bases in the middle. CDR3 nucleotide sequence: TGCAGCGTGATCGACGACGCCGGGGAGCTGTTTTTT. It encodes CSVIDDAGELFF.

This clonotype was observed a few times. The chain carries TRBV12-3 or TRBV12-4 and TRBJ1-2, with D uncertain. Trimming took off 1 base at V and 8 bases at J, with 11 bases between the two ends. The CDR3 runs 13 residues. The CDR3 is CASSLVPYGGYTF. The CDR3, as DNA: TGTGCCAGCAGTTTAGTTCCGTACGGCGGCTACACCTTC.

The V call is TRBV10-3, the J call TRBJ2-1, with a weak D call TRBD1 (6 bases). The closer fit of TRBJ2-7 to the DNA end suggests the J call may be wrong. This CDR3 contains 17 residues. Germline CDR1 and CDR2: ENHRY and SYGVKD. The CDR3 region is CAISESRGLSRDNEQYF. CDR3 in DNA: TGTGCCATCAGTGAGTCTCGGGGTCTCTCTCGGGACAATGAGCAGTACTTC.

This clonotype was picked up a small number of times. The chain joins TRBV20-1 to TRBJ1-1; tentatively, D is TRBD1 (6 bases). Looked up from germline, CDR1 is DFQATT and CDR2 is SNEGSKA (reference sequence). The V and J ends lost 6 bases and 5 bases respectively, with 16 bases between them. CDR3 size: 13 residues. The CDR3 bases are TGCAGTGCGTTGCCGGGACAAAGGACTGAAGCTTTCTTT. As protein: CSALPGQRTEAFF.

J is TRBJ2-3 and V is TRBV27, with TRBD1 matching 9 bases. The CDR3 totals 15 residues. Germline CDR1 MNHEY, CDR2 SMNVEV (reference sequence). With V trimmed by 2 bases and J by 5 bases, 5 bases remained unmatched. CDR3: CASSLAGQGRDTQYF. CDR3 nucleotide sequence: TGTGCCAGCAGTTTAGCGGGACAGGGAAGAGATACGCAGTATTTT.

V gene TRBV5-1 combines with J gene TRBJ2-7; the D gene is possibly TRBD1 (6 bases). V dropped 3 bases and J dropped 6 bases, with 13 bases sitting between them. CDR3 size: 13 residues. Per the germline V gene, CDR1 is SGHRS and CDR2 is YFSETQ. The CDR3 here is CASSYYREGEQYF. The DNA of the CDR3 is TGCGCCAGCAGCTACTACAGGGAAGGCGAGCAGTACTTC.

J is TRBJ1-2 and V is TRBV29-1; a possible D gene is TRBD1 (6 bases). Per the germline V gene, CDR1 is SQVTM and CDR2 is ANQGSEA. Trimming pared 1 base from V and 0 bases from J, leaving 12 bases between. CDR3 size: 15 residues. The CDR3 region has the DNA TGCAGCGTTGAAGTCCCCAGGGGAACTAACTATGGCTACACCTTC. Encoded protein: CSVEVPRGTNYGYTF.

This clonotype came up many times. A much larger clone lies one base from this, so it may be a read error. Here the CDR3 DNA reads TGTGCCAGCAGCCCTACTAGCGGGGGGGCCAATGAGCAGTACTTC. Protein product: CASSPTSGGANEQYF. The chain couples TRBV6-4 to TRBJ2-7; 13 bases agree with TRBD2. Germline-derived CDR1 and CDR2 are MRHNA and SNTAGT. Trimming at V came to 6 bases and at J to 7 bases, leaving 9 bases not matched to a gene. The CDR3 runs 15 residues.

This clonotype turned up a few times. The chain has TRBV4-1 and TRBJ2-2; tentative D call: TRBD1 (5 bases). CDR3 length: 15 residues. Germline CDR1 is MGHRA and CDR2 is YSYEKL. V was pared by 1 base and J by 1 base, with 7 bases between. The CDR3 nucleotides read TGCGCCAGCAGCCAAGGACAGATGAACACCGGGGAGCTGTTTTTT. Translation: CASSQGQMNTGELFF.

This rearrangement joins TRBV30 to TRBJ1-5; D perhaps matches TRBD1 (5 bases). CDR3 length equals 13 residues. Germline V gene data show CDR1 as GTSNPN and CDR2 as SVGIG (reference sequence). V was pared by 2 bases and J by 5 bases, with 10 bases between. The CDR3 nucleotides read TGTGCCTGGAGTAGGGACGGGTATCAGCCCCAGCATTTT. This encodes CAWSRDGYQPQHF. The whole variable domain, remainder taken from reference TRBV30 and TRBJ1-5, is SQTIHQWPATLVQPVGSPLSLECTVEGTSNPNLYWYRQAAGRGLQLLFYSVGIGQISSEVPQNLSASRPQDRQFILSSKKLLLSDSGFYLCAWSRDGYQPQHFGDGTRLSIL.

This clonotype was seen a few times. This chain connects TRBV28 to TRBJ2-7; the D call may be TRBD1 or TRBD2 (5 bases each). Trimming pared 1 base from V and 2 bases from J, leaving 21 bases between. This CDR3 region has 18 residues. The germline gives CDR1 MDHEN, CDR2 SYDVKM. CDR3 coding DNA: TGTGCCAGCAGTTTATTATCTGGACGGGACCGAACCACCTACGAGCAGTACTTC. Its protein is CASSLLSGRDRTTYEQYF. Variable domain in full (rest from reference TRBV28 and TRBJ2-7): DVKVTQSSRYLVKRTGEKVFLECVQDMDHENMFWYRQDPGLGLRLIYFSYDVKMKEKGDIPEGYSVSREKKERFSLILESASTNQTSMYLCASSLLSGRDRTTYEQYFGPGTRLTVT.